Listed below are T cell receptor beta chains from one sample, sequenced in a study of blood T cells in healthy people across ages. TCRdb used MiXCR to reprocess the 5' RACE reads, holding one entry per CDR3 protein. This table has some 790,000 distinct CDR3 sequences, around 26% appearing once. The sequenced material came from blood. The receptors were sampled from a woman of 80 years or more in good health. CDR3s include the opening cysteine and the closing phenylalanine or tryptophan. The D gene is left open where the match is weak. Expanded clones are given a class, and other clones once, few, many or no size at all.

CDR3: CASSPSGGGETQYF
DNA: TGTGCCAGCAGCCCTAGCGGGGGGGGAGAGACCCAGTACTTC
size: many
V: TRBV7-2
length: 14
J: TRBJ2-5
D: TRBD2

CDR3: CAWSGTSGGAYNEQFF
DNA: TGTGCCTGGAGTGGGACTAGCGGGGGGGCATACAATGAGCAGTTCTTC
size: few
V: TRBV30
length: 16
J: TRBJ2-1
D: TRBD2

CDR3: CVSSFRLSPPHF
DNA: TGTGTCAGCAGCTTTCGTTTATCACCCCCCCACTTT
size: few
V: TRBV11-3
length: 12
J: TRBJ1-6
D: .

CDR3: CASSSYQGAQGTEAFF
DNA: TGTGCCAGCTCATCTTATCAGGGGGCGCAGGGCACTGAAGCTTTCTTT
size: few
V: TRBV18
length: 16
J: TRBJ1-1
D: TRBD1

CDR3: CASSLRAGGDYGYTF
DNA: TGTGCCAGCAGCTTAAGGGCTGGGGGCGACTATGGCTACACCTTC
size: many
V: TRBV7-6
length: 15
J: TRBJ1-2
D: .

CDR3: CAISDRGHSDMQYF
DNA: TGTGCCATCAGCGACAGGGGGCACTCAGATATGCAGTATTTT
size: .
V: TRBV10-3
length: 14
J: TRBJ2-3
D: TRBD1

CDR3: CASGDSNYGYTF
DNA: TGCGCCAGTGGAGACAGTAACTATGGCTACACCTTC
size: few
V: TRBV5-1
length: 12
J: TRBJ1-2
D: .

CDR3: CASRQGGRETQYF
DNA: TGTGCCAGCAGGCAGGGGGGGAGGGAGACCCAGTACTTC
size: .
V: TRBV28
length: 13
J: TRBJ2-5
D: .

CDR3: CASSSTMETQYF
DNA: TGTGCCAGCAGCTCTACGATGGAGACCCAGTACTTC
size: .
V: TRBV7-6
length: 12
J: TRBJ2-5
D: .

CDR3: CASSVDPRRADTQYF
DNA: TGTGCCAGCAGCGTAGATCCCCGGAGGGCGGATACGCAGTATTTT
size: many
V: TRBV9
length: 15
J: TRBJ2-3
D: .

CDR3: CASSPGTSSGFGAFF
DNA: TGTGCCAGCAGCCCAGGGACAAGCTCAGGGTTCGGGGCTTTCTTT
size: .
V: TRBV9
length: 15
J: TRBJ1-1
D: .

CDR3: CASSLGTRGADTQYF
DNA: TGCGCCAGCAGCTTAGGGACGCGGGGGGCCGATACGCAGTATTTT
size: many
V: TRBV5-1
length: 15
J: TRBJ2-3
D: TRBD2

CDR3: CASSAGRIAYEQYF
DNA: TGTGCCAGCAGTGCTGGGAGGATCGCCTACGAGCAGTACTTC
size: .
V: TRBV2
length: 14
J: TRBJ2-7
D: .

CDR3: CASSYSKDTIYF
DNA: TGTGCCAGCAGTTACTCGAAAGACACCATATATTTT
size: few
V: TRBV6-6
length: 12
J: TRBJ1-3
D: .

CDR3: CASQRGPETQYF
DNA: TGTGCCAGCCAGCGGGGCCCAGAGACCCAGTACTTC
size: .
V: TRBV2
length: 12
J: TRBJ2-5
D: TRBD2

CDR3: CASSPRAAYEQFF
DNA: TGTGCCAGCAGCCCCCGGGCGGCCTACGAGCAGTTCTTC
size: .
V: TRBV7-2
length: 13
J: TRBJ2-1
D: .